This T cell receptor (beta chain) is from a study of memory CD4+ T cells and cytomegalovirus serostatus. CDR3 length equals 14 residues. V was pared by 5 bases and J by 8 bases, with 8 bases of the junction left unmatched. Germline assignment: CDR1 MNHEY and CDR2 SMNVEV (reference sequence). The protocol was immunoSEQ multiplex PCR, while the TCRdb copy is restricted to in-frame clones and leaves out a portion. The sample has around 50,000 clones, roughly 81% seen once. The sort gate was single viable CD3+CD4+CD8-CD45RO+ cells for memory CD4+ T cells. Note on this clone: What it recognizes is unknown.

Study-wide results and limits: Median bootstrapped AUC for CMV status was around 0.96 originally, less than 0.92 US-trained.

The sequenced sample was memory CD4+ T cells from blood. J is TRBJ1-2 and V is TRBV27; the match to TRBD1 covers 10 bases. The clonotype was recovered from an adult in good health and CMV-seronegative. CDR3 coding DNA: TGTGCCAGCAGTCCCGGGACAGGGGTGCGGGGCTACACCTTC. Its translation: CASSPGTGVRGYTF.